A selection of T cell receptor beta chains follows, all from one sample in a study of OX40 agonist ivuxolimab in advanced cancers. Clones were sequenced by immunoSEQ multiplex PCR, and TCRdb holds only the in-frame ones, with some missing. There are just under 35,000 clones in the sample; 92% occur only once, and about 33% lies in the top ten. Sequenced here: CD4+ or CD8+ T cells sorted from blood, sampled in a trial of the OX40 agonist ivuxolimab. These receptors were obtained from an adult with an advanced solid tumor such as melanoma, head and neck, liver or kidney cancer. Each CDR3 is given with its conserved first and last residue. The D gene is left open where the match is weak. The size of a clone is reported for some rows only, either as once, few or many, or as a class for expanded clones.

J | D | size | length | V | DNA | CDR3
TRBJ1-2 | TRBD1 | - | 17 | TRBV11-2 | TGCGCCAGCAGCCATCACCACTCTGGACAGGGGAAGAATGGCTACACCTTC | CASSHHHSGQGKNGYTF
TRBJ1-5 | TRBD1 | - | 18 | TRBV27 | TGTGCCAGCAGTTCGCTAAGAACCGGGACAGGGGTTAGTCAGCCCCAGCATTTT | CASSSLRTGTGVSQPQHF
TRBJ1-1 | - | - | 15 | TRBV19 | TGTGCCAGTAGGATGGGAGTGGTAATGAACACTGAAGCTTTCTTT | CASRMGVVMNTEAFF
TRBJ2-2 | - | - | 17 | TRBV5-6 | TGTGCCAGCAGCTGGGCCCGGATCGCAGCGAACACCGGGGAGCTGTTTTTT | CASSWARIAANTGELFF
TRBJ2-1 | - | - | 16 | TRBV5-6 | TGTGCCAGCAGCTTGGATGGGACCGGCTCCTACAATGAGCAGTTCTTC | CASSLDGTGSYNEQFF
TRBJ2-7 | TRBD1 | - | 14 | TRBV27 | TGTGCCAGCAGTCCCGGGACAGTAGCCTACGAGCAGTACTTC | CASSPGTVAYEQYF
TRBJ2-7 | TRBD2 | once | 17 | TRBV27 | TGTGCCAGCAGTCCAGACCCTATCGGGACTAGCGACCCCGGGGAGTACTTC | CASSPDPIGTSDPGEYF
TRBJ1-1 | - | - | 13 | TRBV6-1 | TGTGCCAGCAGTGAAGAGAAGGACACTGAAGCTTTCTTT | CASSEEKDTEAFF
TRBJ2-2 | - | - | 13 | TRBV7-2 | TGTGCCAGCAGCTTAGTAACCACCGGGGAGCTGTTTTTT | CASSLVTTGELFF
TRBJ2-7 | TRBD2 | - | 18 | TRBV7-2 | TGTGCCAGCAGCTGGGGGGCCCTAGCGGGGCGAAGACCCTACGAGCAGTACTTC | CASSWGALAGRRPYEQYF
TRBJ2-2 | - | - | 18 | TRBV4-3 | TGCGCCAGCAGCCAGGCCGAGGGCGGGTACGCGAACACCGGGGAGCTGTTTTTT | CASSQAEGGYANTGELFF
TRBJ1-2 | - | - | 13 | TRBV2 | TGTGCCAGCAGTGGGAGTTTTAACTATGGCTACACCTTC | CASSGSFNYGYTF
TRBJ2-6 | - | - | 17 | TRBV21-1 | TGTGCCAGCAGCAAGGGACAGGAAGCCTCTGGGGCCAACGTCCTGACTTTC | CASSKGQEASGANVLTF
TRBJ2-1 | - | once | 13 | TRBV4-1 | TGCGCCAGCAGCGGAGGGAACTACAATGAGCAGTTCTTC | CASSGGNYNEQFF
TRBJ1-1 | - | - | 10 | TRBV29-1 | TGCAGCGTTGTTTGGGGGGACGCTTTCTTT | CSVVWGDAFF
TRBJ1-4 | - | - | 15 | TRBV29-1 | TGCAGCGTTGCGGTTGAACAGGACCCTAATGAAAAACTGTTTTTT | CSVAVEQDPNEKLFF
TRBJ1-2 | - | once | 14 | TRBV7-3 | TGTGCCAGCAGCTCCCGGTCAGGGGTGGATGGCTACACCTTC | CASSSRSGVDGYTF
TRBJ1-2 | - | few | 13 | TRBV11-2 | TGTGCCAGCAGCTTAGAGGACAGAATAGGCTACACCTTC | CASSLEDRIGYTF
TRBJ1-2 | - | - | 15 | TRBV11-2 | TGTGCCAGCAGCTTAGGAAGGGCCGGTAACTATGGCTACACCTTC | CASSLGRAGNYGYTF
TRBJ2-7 | TRBD1 | - | 14 | TRBV9 | TGTGCCAGCAGCGCACCGGGACAGGGCTACGAGCAGTACTTC | CASSAPGQGYEQYF
TRBJ2-7 | - | - | 15 | TRBV9 | TGTGCCAGCAGCGTAGAATATAGCCCCTCGAGCGAGCAGTACTTC | CASSVEYSPSSEQYF
TRBJ1-1 | - | - | 15 | TRBV10-3 | TGTGCCATCAGTGACACTGACATGCCGGGGGTAGAAGCTTTCTTT | CAISDTDMPGVEAFF
TRBJ2-7 | - | - | 15 | TRBV4-3 | TGCGCCAGCAGCGCCGGGTGGGGGGACGTCTACGAGCAGTACTTC | CASSAGWGDVYEQYF
TRBJ2-7 | TRBD2 | - | 14 | TRBV6-5 | TGTGCCAGCAGTTTCGGACTAGCGGGTTCCGAGCAGTACTTC | CASSFGLAGSEQYF
TRBJ2-5 | TRBD2 | - | 17 | TRBV7-9 | TGTGCCAGCAGCCCCGAGGTGCCCCGGGAGGGTCAAGAGACCCAGTACTTC | CASSPEVPREGQETQYF
TRBJ1-2 | TRBD1 | - | 15 | TRBV6-6 | TGTGCCAGCATTGGGACAGGGGGTAACTATTTCGGCTACACCTTC | CASIGTGGNYFGYTF
TRBJ2-7 | - | - | 15 | TRBV15 | TGTGCCACCAGCAGAGTGAAGGGGGTCGGCTACGAGCAGTACTTC | CATSRVKGVGYEQYF
TRBJ2-7 | TRBD2 | - | 15 | TRBV5-6 | TGTGCCAGCACGTCCCGGGACTACCCCTCCTACGAGCAGTACTTC | CASTSRDYPSYEQYF
TRBJ1-2 | TRBD1 | - | 16 | TRBV2 | TGTGCCAGCAGTGAAGCGCTTCGGGACAGGGCTTATGGCTACACCTTC | CASSEALRDRAYGYTF
TRBJ2-3 | - | - | 13 | TRBV7-9 | TGTGCCAGCAGCTTAGCTAGCACAGATACGCAGTATTTT | CASSLASTDTQYF
TRBJ2-3 | - | - | 15 | TRBV6-5 | TGTGCCAGCAGTTTTAGCGGTCCTAGCACAGATACGCAGTATTTT | CASSFSGPSTDTQYF
TRBJ1-2 | - | - | 13 | TRBV6-5 | TGTGCCAGCAGTTACGGGGCTAACTATGGCTACACCTTC | CASSYGANYGYTF
TRBJ2-1 | TRBD1 | - | 13 | TRBV27 | TGTGCCAGCAGTTCTATTAACAGGGGTGAGCAGTTCTTC | CASSSINRGEQFF
TRBJ2-7 | - | - | 15 | TRBV9 | TGTGCCAGCAGCGCTGGCCTTAGCGGCCTCTACGAGCAGTACTTC | CASSAGLSGLYEQYF
TRBJ2-3 | TRBD1 | - | 15 | TRBV6-5 | TGTGCCAGCAGTTACGGGACAGGGGGCGCAGATACGCAGTATTTT | CASSYGTGGADTQYF
TRBJ2-5 | - | - | 13 | TRBV6-6 | TGTGCCAGCAGAACGAGGGAGCAAGAGACCCAGTACTTC | CASRTREQETQYF
TRBJ1-1 | - | - | 16 | TRBV28 | TGTGCCAGCAGTTTAATGACTCGGACCCGCGAGACTGAAGCTTTCTTT | CASSLMTRTRETEAFF
TRBJ1-1 | - | - | 12 | TRBV19 | TGTGCCAGTAACTACGGGAACACTGAAGCTTTCTTT | CASNYGNTEAFF
TRBJ1-4 | TRBD1 | - | 17 | TRBV9 | TGTGCCAGCAGCTTGGGACAGGGAATGACGACTAATGAAAAACTGTTTTTT | CASSLGQGMTTNEKLFF
TRBJ2-7 | - | - | 14 | TRBV11-2 | TGTGCCAGCAGCTTAGTGGGCCAGGCCTACGAGCAGTACTTC | CASSLVGQAYEQYF
TRBJ2-3 | TRBD2 | few | 14 | TRBV9 | TGTGCCAGCAGTCGAAGCGGGAAGCTAGATACGCAGTATTTT | CASSRSGKLDTQYF
TRBJ2-7 | - | - | 12 | TRBV19 | TGTGCCAGTAGTATAGGTGGAAACGAGCAGTACTTC | CASSIGGNEQYF
TRBJ2-5 | TRBD1 | - | 14 | TRBV15 | TGTGCCACACGAGGACAGGGGGCTTGGGAGACCCAGTACTTC | CATRGQGAWETQYF
TRBJ2-7 | - | - | 14 | TRBV9 | TGTGCCAGCAGCGTAGCGGTCGTGCCCTACGAGCAGTACTTC | CASSVAVVPYEQYF